This T cell receptor beta chain stems from a study of PD-L1 blockade in urothelial cancer. The wider study: Analysis of blood occurred 3 weeks (second dose) and 6 weeks after treatment start. Study-level points and caveats: Durable-benefit patients had greater expansion of tumor-associated blood clones at 3 weeks.

Every PCR was spiked with synthetic TCR analog templates. Sequencing used immunoSEQ multiplex PCR; TCRdb keeps in-frame clones, though not all of them. The sample carries around 29,000 clones, 84% recorded once. A note on this clone: Its antigen remains unknown.

Time point given: peripheral blood 6 weeks after treatment start. Samples spanned pretreatment and treatment, with 1 to 8 time points per patient. The sequence was obtained from a man in his 70s with urothelial cancer. The material sequenced was PBMCs, taken around atezolizumab (anti-PD-L1) treatment.

DNA for the CDR3: TGTGCCAGCAGCTTAGTGCAGGGTACCAGGAGCGCCATATATTTT. It is translated as CASSLVQGTRSAIYF. The J gene is TRBJ1-3, the V gene TRBV13; possibly TRBD1 for D (5 bases). In germline, CDR1 is PRHDT, CDR2 FYEKMQ (reference sequence). This CDR3 region has 15 residues. V gave up 1 base and J gave up 11 bases, with 18 bases separating them.